This T cell receptor beta chain was sequenced in a study of spatial heterogeneity in lung cancer. Study details: The count of detected beta-chain sequences consistently exceeded that of alpha-chain sequences.

The CDR3 loop spans 14 amino acids. Trimming removed 3 bases from V and 4 bases from J, with 14 bases in between. The germline CDR1 and CDR2 sequences are SGDLS and YYNGEE. The sample holds many counts of this clonotype. Each CDR3 protein is one row after TCRdb ran MiXCR on the 5' RACE reads. The data contain 75,000 or so distinct CDR3 sequences, about 7.8% of them seen just once; the ten biggest clones take up roughly 6.4%. The sample's time point: sample taken at primary tumor resection. V gene TRBV9 combines with J gene TRBJ2-7; D is possibly TRBD1 (5 bases). The sequenced sample was PBMCs, obtained at surgery. This sequence was found in a male donor with early-stage non-small cell lung cancer. The CDR3 region has the DNA TGTGCCAGCAGCGAGACAGACACCTCTTACGAGCAGTACTTC. Protein product: CASSETDTSYEQYF.